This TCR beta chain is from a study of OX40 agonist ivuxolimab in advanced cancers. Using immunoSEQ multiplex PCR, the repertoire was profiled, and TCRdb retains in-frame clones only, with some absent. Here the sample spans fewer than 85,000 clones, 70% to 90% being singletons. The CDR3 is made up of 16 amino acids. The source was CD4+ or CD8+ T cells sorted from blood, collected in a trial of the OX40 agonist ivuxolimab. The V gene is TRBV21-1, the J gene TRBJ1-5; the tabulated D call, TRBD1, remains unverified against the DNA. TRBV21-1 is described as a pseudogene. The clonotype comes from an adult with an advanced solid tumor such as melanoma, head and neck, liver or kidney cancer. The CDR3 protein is CASTPMRDSSHQPQHF. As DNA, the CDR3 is TGTGCCAGCACCCCAATGAGGGACAGCTCCCATCAGCCCCAGCATTTT.